A selection of T cell receptor beta chains follows, all from one sample in a study of T cell responses to AZD1222 COVID-19 vaccine. TCRdb's copy holds only in-frame clones and misses some; the assay was immunoSEQ multiplex PCR. There are about 120,000 clones in the sample; approximately 93% occur only once, and 2.5% to 3.5% lies in the top ten. The sequencing here drew on peripheral blood, taken on day 0 of AZD1222 vaccination. These receptors were obtained from an adult in good health. Both conserved end residues are part of each CDR3. Fields, in order: D gene, clone size, J gene, V gene, CDR3 DNA, CDR3 protein. The D gene is left open where the match is weak. The listing skips clone size in some rows; elsewhere it reads once, few, many or a size class.

D: TRBD1
size: NA
J: TRBJ2-7
V: TRBV5-1
DNA: TGCGCCAGCAGCTTGTTAGGACAGGGGGCCTTCGAGCAGTACTTC
CDR3: CASSLLGQGAFEQYF

D: NA
size: NA
J: TRBJ1-6
V: TRBV6-5
DNA: TGTGCCAGCAGTTACAGGGCCCCCTATAATTCACCCCTCCACTTT
CDR3: CASSYRAPYNSPLHF

D: TRBD1
size: NA
J: TRBJ2-7
V: TRBV7-8
DNA: TGTGCCAGCAGCTACCGACAGGGGCAATACGAGCAGTACTTC
CDR3: CASSYRQGQYEQYF

D: TRBD1
size: NA
J: TRBJ1-5
V: TRBV19
DNA: TGTGCCAGTAGTATCTTGGGACAGGGGGCGGCGGGCAATCAGCCCCAGCATTTT
CDR3: CASSILGQGAAGNQPQHF

D: TRBD2
size: NA
J: TRBJ2-1
V: TRBV30
DNA: TGTGCCTGGAGTTCGAGGCTAGCGGGAGGAAGGAATGAGCAGTTCTTC
CDR3: CAWSSRLAGGRNEQFF

D: NA
size: NA
J: TRBJ1-5
V: TRBV27
DNA: TGTGCCAGCAGTTTAGGTGGATCCCACAATCAGCCCCAGCATTTT
CDR3: CASSLGGSHNQPQHF

D: NA
size: NA
J: TRBJ2-7
V: TRBV14
DNA: TGTGCCAGCAGCCAAGACGGTCCAAGCTACGAGCAGTACTTC
CDR3: CASSQDGPSYEQYF

D: TRBD1
size: NA
J: TRBJ1-5
V: TRBV28
DNA: TGTGCCAGCAGGCCACAGGGGGCAGGACAGCCCCAGCATTTT
CDR3: CASRPQGAGQPQHF

D: NA
size: NA
J: TRBJ1-2
V: TRBV5-6
DNA: TGTGCCAGCAGCTTGGTCGTGGGGGCACATTACTATGGCTACACCTTC
CDR3: CASSLVVGAHYYGYTF

D: TRBD1
size: NA
J: TRBJ1-5
V: TRBV7-9
DNA: TGTGCCAGCAGCTTAGCCGGGACAGGGGACGCTCAGCCCCAGCATTTT
CDR3: CASSLAGTGDAQPQHF

D: NA
size: NA
J: TRBJ1-3
V: TRBV9
DNA: TGTGCCAGCAGTACTGGAAACACCATATATTTT
CDR3: CASSTGNTIYF

D: NA
size: NA
J: TRBJ2-5
V: TRBV14
DNA: TGTGCCAGCAGCCAAAATTTTGGGGAGACCCAGTACTTC
CDR3: CASSQNFGETQYF

D: TRBD1
size: NA
J: TRBJ1-6
V: TRBV7-9
DNA: TGTGCCAGCAGCTCGACAGGGTTTGGATCACCCCTCCACTTT
CDR3: CASSSTGFGSPLHF

D: TRBD2
size: NA
J: TRBJ2-7
V: TRBV4-2
DNA: TGTGCCAGCAGCCTGAGGGTAGCGGGGTCCTACGAGCAGTACTTC
CDR3: CASSLRVAGSYEQYF

D: NA
size: NA
J: TRBJ1-6
V: TRBV5-1
DNA: TGCGCCAGCAGCCCTCGCGGACCGCTTAATAATTCACCCCTCCACTTT
CDR3: CASSPRGPLNNSPLHF

D: TRBD2
size: NA
J: TRBJ2-2
V: TRBV11-2
DNA: TGTGCCAGCAGCCCCATTTGGCGGGAGCTTAACACCGGGGAGCTGTTTTTT
CDR3: CASSPIWRELNTGELFF

D: TRBD2
size: NA
J: TRBJ2-2
V: TRBV28
DNA: TGTGCCAGCAGTGGTCCGACTAGCGGGAGTGGCGGGGAGCTGTTTTTT
CDR3: CASSGPTSGSGGELFF

D: TRBD1
size: NA
J: TRBJ2-3
V: TRBV6-5
DNA: TGTGCCAGCAGTCTACAGGGGCCCGGGGATACGCAGTATTTT
CDR3: CASSLQGPGDTQYF

D: NA
size: NA
J: TRBJ1-5
V: TRBV5-6
DNA: TGTGCCAGCAGCCTCCGACAAGGAAACAATCAGCCCCAGCATTTT
CDR3: CASSLRQGNNQPQHF

D: NA
size: NA
J: TRBJ1-5
V: TRBV2
DNA: TGTGCCAGCAGTGAAGCTTGGAGGCAGCCCCAGCATTTT
CDR3: CASSEAWRQPQHF

D: NA
size: NA
J: TRBJ2-7
V: TRBV5-1
DNA: TGCGCCAGCAGCTTGACCGGGAGCGAGCAGTACTTC
CDR3: CASSLTGSEQYF

D: NA
size: NA
J: TRBJ2-4
V: TRBV19
DNA: TGTGCCAGTAGTATTTCCCCCTTGTCGGACCTAGCCAAAAACATTCAGTACTTC
CDR3: CASSISPLSDLAKNIQYF

D: NA
size: NA
J: TRBJ2-6
V: TRBV27
DNA: TGTGCCAGCAGTTTCGGTAACTCTGGGGCCAACGTCCTGACTTTC
CDR3: CASSFGNSGANVLTF

D: NA
size: NA
J: TRBJ1-1
V: TRBV6-2/TRBV6-3
DNA: TGTGCCAGCAGTTACGAGGGAAGGGAGGGAGCTTTCTTT
CDR3: CASSYEGREGAFF

D: NA
size: NA
J: TRBJ1-1
V: TRBV27
DNA: TGTGCCAGCAGTTTATTGATGGCGGGAATTACTGAAGCTTTCTTT
CDR3: CASSLLMAGITEAFF

D: NA
size: NA
J: TRBJ1-2
V: TRBV5-5
DNA: TGTGCCAGCAGCTTGGGGCGGGGGACCTATGGCTACACCTTC
CDR3: CASSLGRGTYGYTF

D: NA
size: NA
J: TRBJ2-7
V: TRBV7-6
DNA: TGTGCCAGCAGCGACCAGCGAGCTTCGCGCTCCTACGAGCAGTACTTC
CDR3: CASSDQRASRSYEQYF

D: NA
size: NA
J: TRBJ2-1
V: TRBV10-1
DNA: TGCGCCAGCAGTGAGTCTGACCTGCAGCAGTTCTTC
CDR3: CASSESDLQQFF

D: NA
size: NA
J: TRBJ1-5
V: TRBV15
DNA: TGTGCCACCAGCAGAGATGGTGGCCAGCCCCAGCATTTT
CDR3: CATSRDGGQPQHF

D: NA
size: NA
J: TRBJ2-3
V: TRBV27
DNA: TGTGCCAGCAGTTTAAACAGGGAAGATACGCAGTATTTT
CDR3: CASSLNREDTQYF

D: TRBD2
size: NA
J: TRBJ2-1
V: TRBV9
DNA: TGTGCCAGCAGCGGACTAGCGGGAGATTTTAATGAGCAGTTCTTC
CDR3: CASSGLAGDFNEQFF

D: NA
size: NA
J: TRBJ1-5
V: TRBV27
DNA: TGTGCCAGCAGTACACAGGGAGAATTGGGTCAGCCCCAGCATTTT
CDR3: CASSTQGELGQPQHF

D: NA
size: NA
J: TRBJ2-2
V: TRBV25-1
DNA: TGTGCCAGCACCCACAGGGAGGCCGGGGAGCTGTTTTTT
CDR3: CASTHREAGELFF

D: TRBD1
size: NA
J: TRBJ1-2
V: TRBV6-6
DNA: TGTGCCAGCAGTTACTTGACAGGGTACGACTATGGCTACACCTTC
CDR3: CASSYLTGYDYGYTF

D: NA
size: NA
J: TRBJ2-1
V: TRBV5-1
DNA: TGCGCCAGCAGCCTGTCGGGCCATGAGCAGTTCTTC
CDR3: CASSLSGHEQFF

D: NA
size: NA
J: TRBJ2-1
V: TRBV20-1
DNA: TGCAGTGCTAGTTCGGCTCTTGTTGAGCAGTTCTTC
CDR3: CSASSALVEQFF

D: NA
size: NA
J: TRBJ1-3
V: TRBV4-1
DNA: TGCGCCAGCAGCCAAGATAGACTCTCTGGAAACACCATATATTTT
CDR3: CASSQDRLSGNTIYF

D: NA
size: once
J: TRBJ2-1
V: TRBV6-5
DNA: TGTGCCACCCTTGACAGACCGAATGAGCAGTTCTTC
CDR3: CATLDRPNEQFF

D: TRBD1
size: NA
J: TRBJ2-1
V: TRBV19
DNA: TGTGCCAGTAGCCCCTCGACAGGGAATGAGCAGTTCTTC
CDR3: CASSPSTGNEQFF

D: NA
size: NA
J: TRBJ1-3
V: TRBV2
DNA: TGTGCCAGCAGGGGCTCTGGAAACACCATATATTTT
CDR3: CASRGSGNTIYF